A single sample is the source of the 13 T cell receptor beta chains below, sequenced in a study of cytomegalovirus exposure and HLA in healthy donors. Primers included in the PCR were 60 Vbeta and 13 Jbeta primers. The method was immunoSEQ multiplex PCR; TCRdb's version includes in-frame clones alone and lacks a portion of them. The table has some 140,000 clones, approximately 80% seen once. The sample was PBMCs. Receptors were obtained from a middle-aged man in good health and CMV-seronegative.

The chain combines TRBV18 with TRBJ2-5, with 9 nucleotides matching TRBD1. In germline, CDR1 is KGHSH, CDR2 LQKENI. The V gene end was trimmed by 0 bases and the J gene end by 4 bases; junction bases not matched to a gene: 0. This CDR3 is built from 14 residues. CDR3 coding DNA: TGTGCCAGCTCACCACCGACAGGGGGAGAGACCCAGTACTTC. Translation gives CASSPPTGGETQYF.

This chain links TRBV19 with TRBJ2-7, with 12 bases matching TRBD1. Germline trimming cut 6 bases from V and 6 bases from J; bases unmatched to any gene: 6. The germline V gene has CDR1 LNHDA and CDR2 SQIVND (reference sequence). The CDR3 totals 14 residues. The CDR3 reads CASSRDRGQGEQYF. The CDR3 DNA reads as TGTGCCAGTAGCAGGGACAGGGGGCAGGGCGAGCAGTACTTC.

This chain's CDR3 is CASTSGAGDTGELFF. Here the CDR3 DNA reads TGTGCCAGCACCTCAGGGGCAGGGGACACCGGGGAGCTGTTTTTT. V gene TRBV7-3 combines with J gene TRBJ2-2; D possibly corresponds to TRBD1 (6 bases). CDR1 and CDR2 (germline): SGHTA, FQGTGA. This CDR3 has 15 residues. V shed 7 bases and J shed 3 bases, with 15 bases lying between them.

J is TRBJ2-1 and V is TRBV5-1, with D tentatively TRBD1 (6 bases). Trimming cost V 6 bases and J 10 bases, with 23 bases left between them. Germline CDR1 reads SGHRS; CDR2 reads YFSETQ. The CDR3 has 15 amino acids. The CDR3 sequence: CASTPAPGAVGEQFF. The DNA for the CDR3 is TGCGCCAGCACACCCGCGCCAGGGGCGGTAGGAGAGCAGTTCTTC. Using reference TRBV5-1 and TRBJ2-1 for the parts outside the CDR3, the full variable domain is KAGVTQTPRYLIKTRGQQVTLSCSPISGHRSVSWYQQTPGQGLQFLFEYFSETQRNKGNFPGRFSGRQFSNSRSEMNVSTLELGDSALYLCASTPAPGAVGEQFFGPGTRLTVL.

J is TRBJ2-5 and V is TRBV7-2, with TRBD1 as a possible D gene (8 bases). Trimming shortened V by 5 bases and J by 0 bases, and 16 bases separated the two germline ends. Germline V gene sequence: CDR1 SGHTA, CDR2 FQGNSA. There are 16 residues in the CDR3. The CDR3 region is CASSVQGGNNQETQYF. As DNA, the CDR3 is TGTGCCAGCAGCGTACAGGGGGGGAATAACCAAGAGACCCAGTACTTC.

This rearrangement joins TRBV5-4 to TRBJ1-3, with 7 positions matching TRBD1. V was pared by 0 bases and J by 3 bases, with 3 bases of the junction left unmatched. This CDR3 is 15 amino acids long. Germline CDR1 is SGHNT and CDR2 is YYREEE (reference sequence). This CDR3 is CASSLDRGFGNTIYF. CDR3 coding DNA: TGTGCCAGCAGCTTGGACAGGGGTTTTGGAAACACCATATATTTT.

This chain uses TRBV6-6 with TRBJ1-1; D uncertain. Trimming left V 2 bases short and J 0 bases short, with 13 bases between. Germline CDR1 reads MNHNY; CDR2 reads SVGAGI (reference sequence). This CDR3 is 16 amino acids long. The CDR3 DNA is TGTGCCAGCAGTTACCGCCGCGACATAATGAACACTGAAGCTTTCTTT. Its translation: CASSYRRDIMNTEAFF.

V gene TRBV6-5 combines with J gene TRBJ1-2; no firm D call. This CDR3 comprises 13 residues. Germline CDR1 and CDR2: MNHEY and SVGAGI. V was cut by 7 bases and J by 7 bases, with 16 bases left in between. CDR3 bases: TGTGCCAGCAAAGGACGGAGCGGCGGTGGCTACACCTTC. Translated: CASKGRSGGGYTF.

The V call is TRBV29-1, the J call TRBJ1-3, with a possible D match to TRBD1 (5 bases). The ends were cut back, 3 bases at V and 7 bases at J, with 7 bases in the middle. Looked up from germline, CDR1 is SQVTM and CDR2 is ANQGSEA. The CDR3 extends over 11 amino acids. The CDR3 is CSVDRANTIYF. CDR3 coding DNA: TGCAGCGTTGACAGGGCTAACACCATATATTTT.

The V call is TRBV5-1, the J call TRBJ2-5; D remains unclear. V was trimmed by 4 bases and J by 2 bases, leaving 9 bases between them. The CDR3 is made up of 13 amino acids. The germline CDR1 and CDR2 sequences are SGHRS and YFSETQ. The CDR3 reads CASSLGTQETQYF. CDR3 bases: TGCGCCAGCAGCCTGGGTACTCAAGAGACCCAGTACTTC.

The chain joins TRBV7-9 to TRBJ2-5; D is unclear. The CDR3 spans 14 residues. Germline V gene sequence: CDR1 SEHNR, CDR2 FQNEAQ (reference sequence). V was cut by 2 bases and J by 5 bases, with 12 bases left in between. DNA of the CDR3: TGTGCCAGCAGCTTATCGCGGCTAGTCGAGACCCAGTACTTC. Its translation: CASSLSRLVETQYF.

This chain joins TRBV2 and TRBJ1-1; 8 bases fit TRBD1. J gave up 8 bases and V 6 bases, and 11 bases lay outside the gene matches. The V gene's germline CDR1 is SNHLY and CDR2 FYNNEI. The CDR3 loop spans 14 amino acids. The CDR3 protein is CASRDRVLWREAFF. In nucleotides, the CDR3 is TGTGCCAGCAGGGACAGGGTTCTCTGGAGAGAAGCTTTCTTT.

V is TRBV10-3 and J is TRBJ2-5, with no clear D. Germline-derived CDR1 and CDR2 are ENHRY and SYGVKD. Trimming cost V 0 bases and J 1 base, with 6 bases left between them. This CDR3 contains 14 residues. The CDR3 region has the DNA TGTGCCATCAGTGAGTCTTCCTCCCAAGAGACCCAGTACTTC. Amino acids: CAISESSSQETQYF.